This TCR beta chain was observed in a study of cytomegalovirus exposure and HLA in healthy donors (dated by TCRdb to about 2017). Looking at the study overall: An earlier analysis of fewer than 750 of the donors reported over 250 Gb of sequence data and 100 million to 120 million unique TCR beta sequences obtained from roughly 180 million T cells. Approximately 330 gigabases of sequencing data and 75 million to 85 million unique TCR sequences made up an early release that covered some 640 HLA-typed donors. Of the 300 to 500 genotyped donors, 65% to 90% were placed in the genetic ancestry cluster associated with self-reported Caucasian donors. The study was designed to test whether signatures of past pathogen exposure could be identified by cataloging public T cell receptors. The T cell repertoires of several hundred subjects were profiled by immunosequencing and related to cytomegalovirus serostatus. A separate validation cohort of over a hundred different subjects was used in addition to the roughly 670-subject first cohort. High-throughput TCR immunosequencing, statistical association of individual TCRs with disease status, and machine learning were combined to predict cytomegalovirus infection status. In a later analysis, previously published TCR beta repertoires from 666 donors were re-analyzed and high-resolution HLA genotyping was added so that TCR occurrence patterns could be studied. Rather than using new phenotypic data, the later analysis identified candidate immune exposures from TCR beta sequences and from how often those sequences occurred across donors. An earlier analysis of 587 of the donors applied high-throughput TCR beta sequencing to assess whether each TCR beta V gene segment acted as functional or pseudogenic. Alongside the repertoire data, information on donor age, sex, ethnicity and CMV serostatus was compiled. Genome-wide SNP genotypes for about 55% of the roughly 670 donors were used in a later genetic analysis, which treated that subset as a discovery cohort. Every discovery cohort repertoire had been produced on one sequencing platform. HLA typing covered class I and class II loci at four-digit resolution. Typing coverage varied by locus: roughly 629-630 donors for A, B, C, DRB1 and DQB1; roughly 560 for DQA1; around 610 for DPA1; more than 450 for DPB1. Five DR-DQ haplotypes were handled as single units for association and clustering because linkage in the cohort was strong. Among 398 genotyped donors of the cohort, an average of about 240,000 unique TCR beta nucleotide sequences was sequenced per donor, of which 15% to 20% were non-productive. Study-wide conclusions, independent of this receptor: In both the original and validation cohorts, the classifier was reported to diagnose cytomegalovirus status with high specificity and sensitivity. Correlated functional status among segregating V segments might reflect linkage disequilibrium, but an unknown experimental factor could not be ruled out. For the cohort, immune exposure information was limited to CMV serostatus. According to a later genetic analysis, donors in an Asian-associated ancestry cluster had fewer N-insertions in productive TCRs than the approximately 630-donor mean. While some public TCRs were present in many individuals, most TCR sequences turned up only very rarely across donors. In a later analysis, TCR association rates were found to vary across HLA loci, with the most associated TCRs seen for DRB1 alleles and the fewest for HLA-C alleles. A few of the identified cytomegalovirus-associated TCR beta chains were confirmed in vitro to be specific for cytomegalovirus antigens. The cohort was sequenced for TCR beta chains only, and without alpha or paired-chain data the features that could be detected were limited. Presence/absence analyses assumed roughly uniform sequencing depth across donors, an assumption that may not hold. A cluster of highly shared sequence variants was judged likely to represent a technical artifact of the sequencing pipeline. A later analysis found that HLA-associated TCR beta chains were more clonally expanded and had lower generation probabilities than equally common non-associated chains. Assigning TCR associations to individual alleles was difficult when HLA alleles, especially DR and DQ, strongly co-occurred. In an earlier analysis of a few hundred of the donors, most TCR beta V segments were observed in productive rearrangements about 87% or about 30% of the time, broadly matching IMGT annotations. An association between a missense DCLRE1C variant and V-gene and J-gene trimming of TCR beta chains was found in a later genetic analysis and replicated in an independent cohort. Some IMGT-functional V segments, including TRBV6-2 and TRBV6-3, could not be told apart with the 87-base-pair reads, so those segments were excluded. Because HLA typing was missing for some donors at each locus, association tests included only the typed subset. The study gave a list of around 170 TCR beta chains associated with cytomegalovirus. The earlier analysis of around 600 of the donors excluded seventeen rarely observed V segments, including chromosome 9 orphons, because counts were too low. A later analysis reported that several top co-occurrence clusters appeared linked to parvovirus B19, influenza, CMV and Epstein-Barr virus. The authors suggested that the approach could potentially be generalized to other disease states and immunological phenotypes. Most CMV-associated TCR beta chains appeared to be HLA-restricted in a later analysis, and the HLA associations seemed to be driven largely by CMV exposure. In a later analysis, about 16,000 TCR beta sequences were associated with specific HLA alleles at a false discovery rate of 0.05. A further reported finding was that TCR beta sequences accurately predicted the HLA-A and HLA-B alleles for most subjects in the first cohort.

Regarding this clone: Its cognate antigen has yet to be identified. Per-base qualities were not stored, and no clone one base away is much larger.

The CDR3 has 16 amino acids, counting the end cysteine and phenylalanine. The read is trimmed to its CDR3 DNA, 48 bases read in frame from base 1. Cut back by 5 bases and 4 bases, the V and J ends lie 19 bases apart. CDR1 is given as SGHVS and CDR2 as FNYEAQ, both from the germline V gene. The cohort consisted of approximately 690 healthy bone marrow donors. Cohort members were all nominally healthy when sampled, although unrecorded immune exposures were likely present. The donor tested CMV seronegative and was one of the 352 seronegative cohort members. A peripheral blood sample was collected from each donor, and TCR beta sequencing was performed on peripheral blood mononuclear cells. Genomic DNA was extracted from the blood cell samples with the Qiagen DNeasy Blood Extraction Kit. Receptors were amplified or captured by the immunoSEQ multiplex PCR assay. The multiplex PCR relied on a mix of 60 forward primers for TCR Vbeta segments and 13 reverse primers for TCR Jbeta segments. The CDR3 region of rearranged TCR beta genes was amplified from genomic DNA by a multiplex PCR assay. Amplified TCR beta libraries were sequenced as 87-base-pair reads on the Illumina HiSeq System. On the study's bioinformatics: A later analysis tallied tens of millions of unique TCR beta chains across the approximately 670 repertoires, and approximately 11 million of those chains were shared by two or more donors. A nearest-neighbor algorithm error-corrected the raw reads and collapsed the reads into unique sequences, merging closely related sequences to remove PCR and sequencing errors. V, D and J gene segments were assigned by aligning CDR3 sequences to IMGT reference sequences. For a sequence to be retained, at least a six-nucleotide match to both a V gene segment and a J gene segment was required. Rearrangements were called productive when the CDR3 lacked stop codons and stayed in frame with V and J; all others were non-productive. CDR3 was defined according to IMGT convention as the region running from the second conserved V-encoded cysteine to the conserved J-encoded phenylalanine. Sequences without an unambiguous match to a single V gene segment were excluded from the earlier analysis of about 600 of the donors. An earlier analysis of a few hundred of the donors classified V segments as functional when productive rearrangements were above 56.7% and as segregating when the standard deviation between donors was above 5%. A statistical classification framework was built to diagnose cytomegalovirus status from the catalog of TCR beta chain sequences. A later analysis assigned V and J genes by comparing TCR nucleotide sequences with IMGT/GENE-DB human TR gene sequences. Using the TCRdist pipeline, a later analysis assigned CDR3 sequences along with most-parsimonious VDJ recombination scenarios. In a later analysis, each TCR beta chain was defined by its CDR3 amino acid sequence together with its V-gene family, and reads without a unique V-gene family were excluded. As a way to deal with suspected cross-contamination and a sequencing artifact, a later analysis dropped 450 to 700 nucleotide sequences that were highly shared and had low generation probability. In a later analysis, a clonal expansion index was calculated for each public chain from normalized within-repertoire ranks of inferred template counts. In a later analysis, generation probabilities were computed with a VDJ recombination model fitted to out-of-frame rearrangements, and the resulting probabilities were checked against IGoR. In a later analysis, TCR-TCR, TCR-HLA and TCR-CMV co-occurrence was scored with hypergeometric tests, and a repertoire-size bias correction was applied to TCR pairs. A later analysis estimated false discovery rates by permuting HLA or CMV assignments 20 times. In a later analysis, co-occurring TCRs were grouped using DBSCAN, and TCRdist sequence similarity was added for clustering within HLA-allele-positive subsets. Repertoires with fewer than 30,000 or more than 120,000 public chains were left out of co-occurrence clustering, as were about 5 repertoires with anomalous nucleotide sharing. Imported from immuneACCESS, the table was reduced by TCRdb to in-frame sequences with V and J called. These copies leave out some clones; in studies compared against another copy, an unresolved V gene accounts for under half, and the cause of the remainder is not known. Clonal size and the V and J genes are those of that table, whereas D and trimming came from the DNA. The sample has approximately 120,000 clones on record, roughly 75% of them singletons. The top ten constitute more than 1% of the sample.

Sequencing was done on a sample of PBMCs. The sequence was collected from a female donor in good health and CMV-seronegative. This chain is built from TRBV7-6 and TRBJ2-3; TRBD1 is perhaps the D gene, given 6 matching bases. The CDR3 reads CASSQTPQGFADTQYF. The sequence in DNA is TGTGCCAGCAGCCAAACCCCACAGGGCTTTGCAGATACGCAGTATTTT.